Listed here is a single T cell receptor beta chain. Its antigen remains unidentified. Trimming shortened V by 4 bases and J by 1 base, and 11 bases separated the two germline ends. CDR3 length: 15 residues. CDR1 and CDR2 from the germline V gene are SNHLY and FYNNEI. This entry is derived from a study of shared clonotypes between healthy human individuals. Study findings and constraints: It was observed that roughly 4.8% of naive CD4 clonotypes were shared across a few donors.

The run depth of the assay was deep. Researchers divided each subset's genomic DNA evenly across several immunoSEQ plates. In the source study's methods: Because ImmunoSEQ provided only junction sequences with no quality scores, the filtering differed. Some clones are missing from TCRdb's copy, which holds only in-frame ones; the method was immunoSEQ multiplex PCR. From that table come the V and J calls and clone size; the DNA was used to work out D and trimming. Among 2 million to 2.5 million clones, approximately 90% were seen once, and the ten largest hold 0.37%. The clonotype comes from a man aged 18 to 29 in good health. Some clones in this sample may be carry-over from other donors' samples. The chain uses TRBV2 and TRBJ1-5, with a possible D match to TRBD1 (5 bases). Sequenced input: naive CD4+ T cells from PBMCs. Subset defined: CD45RA+ positively selected. The CDR3 protein is CASSVSRVSNQPQHF. As DNA, the CDR3 is TGTGCCAGCAGTGTGTCCAGGGTAAGCAATCAGCCCCAGCATTTT.